This T cell receptor (beta chain) was sequenced in a study of human T cells and chemical hapten exposure. Study overall: The study lasted around 5 months, and patients were dosed weekly with diphenylcyclopropenone on the scalp throughout. The variation in per-sample TCR yields arose mainly from small differences in pooled library volumes.

This clonotype was seen a handful of times. Each cDNA molecule in the library carried unique molecular identifiers. TCRdb ran MiXCR on the RACE reads and lists one entry per CDR3 protein. The sample has 96,000 or so distinct CDR3 sequences; approximately 9.3% are singletons. CDR1 is SGHTA and CDR2 is FQGNSA in the germline V gene. The CDR3 has 14 amino acids. The trim removed 7 bases at V and 7 bases at J, leaving 11 bases unmatched. Time point given: patch test 2, 6 weeks after DPC sensitization. The treatment was: therapeutic diphenylcyclopropenone sensitization with weekly scalp DPC. Unfractionated whole blood was the source of the extracted total RNA.

The chain joins TRBV7-2 to TRBJ1-2, with 8 bases that match TRBD1. The TCR originated in a woman aged 40 to 50 with alopecia areata. Some clones in this sample may be carry-over from other donors' samples. The sequencing here drew on whole blood, taken in connection with sensitization to the hapten diphenylcyclopropenone (DPC). The CDR3 DNA reads TGTGCCAGCACCGGACAGGGTCGGCCGGGTGGCTACACCTTC. Translating gives CASTGQGRPGGYTF. Drawing the rest from reference TRBV7-2 and TRBJ1-2, the complete variable domain is GAGVSQSPSNKVTEKGKDVELRCDPISGHTALYWYRQSLGQGLEFLIYFQGNSAPDKSGLPSDRFSAERTGGSVSTLTIQRTQQEDSAVYLCASTGQGRPGGYTFGSGTRLTVV.